The 17 T cell receptor beta chains below come from one sample, sequenced in a study of shared T cell receptors in the human thymus. The repertoire was sequenced with immunoSEQ multiplex PCR; TCRdb's copy has only in-frame clones and lacks some. The sample consists of hundreds of thousands of clones, approximately 89% of them appearing once. This sample was also put to use in a study of human thymus T cells.

Sequenced material: thymocytes. Receptors originate from a boy younger than two with a congenital heart defect.

This chain uses TRBV30 with TRBJ2-7; the D gene is possibly TRBD1 (6 bases). This CDR3 is built from 13 residues. Germline assignment: CDR1 GTSNPN and CDR2 SVGIG (reference sequence). V was cut by 5 bases and J by 0 bases, with 11 bases left in between. The CDR3 nucleotides are TGTGCCTGGGCAGACAGGTCCTCCTACGAGCAGTACTTC. Its translation: CAWADRSSYEQYF.

The rearrangement uses TRBV19 and TRBJ2-1, with 11 bases that match TRBD1. V lost 1 base and J lost 6; bases outside the gene matches: 5. Germline lookup yields CDR1 LNHDA and CDR2 SQIVND (reference sequence). There are 16 residues in the CDR3. Here the CDR3 DNA reads TGTGCCAGTAGTATAGGGACCGGGACAGGGGGCAATGAGCAGTTCTTC. This encodes CASSIGTGTGGNEQFF. Looking up the rest from reference TRBV19 and TRBJ2-1 gives the full variable domain: DGGITQSPKYLFRKEGQNVTLSCEQNLNHDAMYWYRQDPGQGLRLIYYSQIVNDFQKGDIAEGYSVSREKKESFPLTVTSAQKNPTAFYLCASSIGTGTGGNEQFFGPGTRLTVL.

V is TRBV28 and J is TRBJ1-4; D ambiguous. The CDR3 length is 15 residues. CDR1 is MDHEN, CDR2 SYDVKM, per germline. With 4 bases removed from V and 1 base from J, the gap between germline ends came to 10 bases. The CDR3 protein is CASSSGSGTNEKLFF. In nucleotides, the CDR3 is TGTGCCAGCAGTTCTGGGTCGGGAACTAATGAAAAACTGTTTTTT.

This clone occurred once. The chain uses TRBV19 and TRBJ2-7; D may be TRBD2 (5 bases). Germline-derived CDR1 and CDR2 are LNHDA and SQIVND (reference sequence). This CDR3 contains 13 residues. Trimming cost V 10 bases and J 4 bases, with 17 bases left between them. CDR3 nucleotide sequence: TGTGCCACCAGAGGTGGACTCAAATACGAGCAGTACTTC. This sequence encodes CATRGGLKYEQYF.

V and J are TRBV7-2 and TRBJ2-7, with TRBD1 matching over 7 bases. The V and J ends lost 5 bases and 1 base, in that order; junction bases with no gene match: 11. The CDR3 has 16 amino acids. CDR1 SGHTA and CDR2 FQGNSA come from the germline V gene. CDR3 in amino acids: CASSPHRQGGSYEQYF. CDR3 coding DNA: TGTGCCAGCAGCCCGCACCGACAGGGTGGGTCCTACGAGCAGTACTTC.

This clone was seen only once. The V call is TRBV5-1, the J call TRBJ1-2; TRBD1 matches at 9 bases. The CDR3 extends over 14 amino acids. Unmatched junction bases numbered 4, after V lost 4 bases and J lost 3 bases. CDR1 and CDR2 from the germline V gene are SGHRS and YFSETQ. The CDR3 bases are TGCGCCAGCAGCCAACGGACAGGGGACTATGGCTACACCTTC. This codes for CASSQRTGDYGYTF.

This clone occurred once. Additional DNA sequences in this sample encode the identical CDR3. The chain links TRBV18 to TRBJ2-7; 15 bases are a match to TRBD2. V was clipped by 4 bases and J by 0 bases; unmatched bases: 4. Per the germline V gene, CDR1 is KGHSH and CDR2 is LQKENI. CDR3 size: 17 residues. The CDR3 reads CASSRRTSGRASYEQYF. CDR3 bases: TGTGCCAGCTCACGACGGACTAGCGGGAGGGCCTCCTACGAGCAGTACTTC.

CDR3 in amino acids: CASSLRRGLRSSYEQYF. In DNA form, the CDR3 reads TGTGCCAGCAGCTTGAGGCGGGGACTGAGGAGCTCCTACGAGCAGTACTTC. The rearrangement joins TRBV5-8 to TRBJ2-7; D is perhaps TRBD2 (6 bases). V lost 1 base and J 0 bases, leaving 17 bases between the germline ends. This CDR3 region has 17 residues. In germline, CDR1 is SGHTS, CDR2 YDEGEE.

The chain links TRBV6-1 to TRBJ2-3; 7 nucleotides line up with TRBD1. CDR3 size: 13 residues. Germline values: CDR1 MNHNS, CDR2 SASEGT. Trimming took 11 bases from V and 3 from J; bases not matched to a gene: 8. CDR3 sequence: CAVQQGKTDTQYF. DNA of the CDR3: TGTGCCGTCCAACAGGGGAAAACAGATACGCAGTATTTT.

This clone was seen only once. The chain uses TRBV5-1 and TRBJ1-1; D call uncertain. The germline V gene encodes CDR1 SGHRS and CDR2 YFSETQ. The V end was cut by 0 bases, the J end by 1 base, with 10 bases between. The CDR3 length is 15 residues. As DNA, the CDR3 is TGCGCCAGCAGCTTGGCTCGGGGTCAGAACACTGAAGCTTTCTTT. Translating gives CASSLARGQNTEAFF. The complete variable domain, with remaining parts taken from reference TRBV5-1 and TRBJ1-1, reads KAGVTQTPRYLIKTRGQQVTLSCSPISGHRSVSWYQQTPGQGLQFLFEYFSETQRNKGNFPGRFSGRQFSNSRSEMNVSTLELGDSALYLCASSLARGQNTEAFFGQGTRLTVV.

The chain combines TRBV7-2 with TRBJ1-2, with 9 bases that match TRBD1. This CDR3 comprises 15 residues. V gave up 4 bases and J gave up 4 bases; unmatched junction bases: 7. Germline V gene data show CDR1 as SGHTA and CDR2 as FQGNSA. CDR3 in amino acids: CASSSWTGVGYGYTF. CDR3 DNA sequence: TGTGCCAGCAGCTCTTGGACAGGGGTTGGCTATGGCTACACCTTC.

This chain joins TRBV2 and TRBJ2-1; D is perhaps TRBD2 (8 bases). V lost 8 bases and J 2 bases, leaving 19 bases between the germline ends. CDR3 size: 16 residues. The germline V gene encodes CDR1 SNHLY and CDR2 FYNNEI. The CDR3 DNA follows: TGTGCCAGCGGGACTAGGAGGGACAGACCCTACAATGAGCAGTTCTTC. Protein product: CASGTRRDRPYNEQFF. Full variable domain (outside the CDR3, taken from reference TRBV2 and TRBJ2-1): EPEVTQTPSHQVTQMGQEVILRCVPISNHLYFYWYRQILGQKVEFLVSFYNNEISEKSEIFDDQFSVERPDGSNFTLKIRSTKLEDSAMYFCASGTRRDRPYNEQFFGPGTRLTVL.

The chain has TRBV18 and TRBJ1-1; 7 bases align to TRBD1. The CDR3 length is 14 residues. Germline CDR1 and CDR2: KGHSH and LQKENI. The V gene end was trimmed by 3 bases and the J gene end by 1 base; junction bases not matched to a gene: 2. The CDR3 spells CASSPQGGNTEAFF. CDR3 nucleotides: TGTGCCAGCTCACCTCAGGGGGGGAACACTGAAGCTTTCTTT. Full variable domain (outside the CDR3, taken from reference TRBV18 and TRBJ1-1): NAGVMQNPRHLVRRRGQEARLRCSPMKGHSHVYWYRQLPEEGLKFMVYLQKENIIDESGMPKERFSAEFPKEGPSILRIQQVVRGDSAAYFCASSPQGGNTEAFFGQGTRLTVV.

The count of this clone is one. The chain combines TRBV28 with TRBJ1-5; D not resolved. The CDR3 extends over 19 amino acids. CDR1 is MDHEN, CDR2 SYDVKM, per germline. The V end was cut by 3 bases, the J end by 0 bases, with 21 bases between. The chain's CDR3 is CASSFLWGGKWNSNQPQHF. The CDR3 DNA reads as TGTGCCAGCAGTTTTCTTTGGGGAGGGAAGTGGAATAGCAATCAGCCCCAGCATTTT. Together with reference TRBV28 and TRBJ1-5, the CDR3 gives the full variable domain: DVKVTQSSRYLVKRTGEKVFLECVQDMDHENMFWYRQDPGLGLRLIYFSYDVKMKEKGDIPEGYSVSREKKERFSLILESASTNQTSMYLCASSFLWGGKWNSNQPQHFGDGTRLSIL.

This chain uses TRBV6-1 with TRBJ1-2, with D possibly being TRBD1 (5 bases). Trimming pared 8 bases from V and 9 bases from J, leaving 22 bases between. CDR1 is MNHNS and CDR2 is SASEGT in the germline V gene. The CDR3 length is 14 residues. The chain's CDR3 is CASGHVSVSRSYTF. The CDR3 nucleotides read TGTGCCAGCGGACATGTTAGTGTTAGTAGGAGCTACACCTTC.

The chain couples TRBV7-9 to TRBJ2-7; a possible D gene is TRBD2 (7 bases). The CDR3 is made up of 13 amino acids. Per germline, CDR1 SEHNR and CDR2 FQNEAQ (reference sequence). V was trimmed by 1 base and J by 7 bases, leaving 11 bases between them. The CDR3 region is CASSLVGGREQYF. The CDR3 nucleotides read TGTGCCAGCAGCTTAGTCGGGGGGCGGGAGCAGTACTTC.

V and J are TRBV11-2 and TRBJ2-7; D is possibly TRBD1 (5 bases). V was shortened by 5 bases and J by 1 base, with 18 bases between the two germline ends. Germline V CDR1 and CDR2: SGHAT, FQNNGV. The CDR3 sequence is 16 residues long. CDR3 residues: CASSRRSRSGSYEQYF. As DNA, the CDR3 is TGTGCCAGCAGCCGGCGGTCCAGGTCAGGGTCCTACGAGCAGTACTTC. Full variable domain (missing parts from reference TRBV11-2 and TRBJ2-7): EAGVAQSPRYKIIEKRQSVAFWCNPISGHATLYWYQQILGQGPKLLIQFQNNGVVDDSQLPKDRFSAERLKGVDSTLKIQPAKLEDSAVYLCASSRRSRSGSYEQYFGPGTRLTVT.